This section outlines one T cell receptor beta chain sequence together with its context. TCRdb called the RT-PCR reads again in MiXCR, with one record for every CDR3 protein. The sample includes hundreds of thousands of distinct CDR3 sequences, approximately 10% of them seen just once. With 8 bases clipped from V and 4 bases from J, the junction kept 6 bases outside the gene matches. Germline-derived CDR1 and CDR2 are SEHNR and FQNEAQ (reference sequence). This CDR3 has 14 residues. The sample originates from a study of response to subunit inactivated influenza vaccine. These data were also reused for a study on T cells expressing NK-cell markers. From that study: 5'RACE template switching with UMIs generated TCR beta cDNA.

The source material was PBMCs from blood, sampled on the day of vaccination. The receptor comes from a man aged 50 to 60 who received an inactivated influenza vaccine. The chain combines TRBV7-9 with TRBJ2-1; 9 positions agree with TRBD2. The CDR3 loop is CASRPSGEYNEQFF. In DNA form, the CDR3 reads TGTGCCAGCCGTCCTAGCGGGGAATACAATGAGCAGTTCTTC.